This T cell receptor (beta chain) was found in a study of human T cells and chemical hapten exposure. Whole-study context: All through the roughly 23-week study, the scalp of each patient received diphenylcyclopropenone doses weekly. Epicutaneous patch tests delivered 0.01% DPC to the upper back, with evaluation at 6 days. Findings and caveats of the study: Counts of TCRs above 1 in 1000 frequency stayed unchanged with DPC sensitization.

The CDR3 has 15 amino acids. V was shortened by 6 bases and J by 0 bases, with 14 bases between the two germline ends. Germline V gives CDR1 ENHRY, CDR2 SYGVKD. MiXCR was run by TCRdb on the RACE reads, yielding one entry per CDR3 protein. The sample holds 40,000 or so distinct CDR3 sequences, about an eighth seen once. The time point: patch test 3, about 24 weeks after DPC sensitization. Treatment given: therapeutic diphenylcyclopropenone sensitization with weekly scalp DPC. Total RNA extraction was carried out from unfractionated whole blood. This clonotype was seen repeatedly, ten times or more. Its specificity is unknown.

Material: whole blood, obtained in connection with sensitization to the hapten diphenylcyclopropenone (DPC). This TCR was sampled from a woman in her thirties or forties with alopecia areata. Some clones in this sample may be carry-over from other donors' samples. V and J are TRBV10-3 and TRBJ1-1; perhaps TRBD1 as D (6 bases). The CDR3 spells CAIRPSTGVNTEAFF. The CDR3 DNA follows: TGTGCCATCAGGCCTTCGACAGGCGTGAACACTGAAGCTTTCTTT.